This record covers a single TCR beta chain. The sample belongs to a study of T cell changes during pregnancy in multiple sclerosis. The method was immunoSEQ multiplex PCR; TCRdb's version includes in-frame clones alone and lacks a portion of them. The repertoire holds about 41,000 clones, with around 90% as singletons. Germline assignment: CDR1 MNHEY and CDR2 SVGAGI. This CDR3 has 15 amino acids. Trimming took 5 bases from V and 3 from J, leaving 15 bases between them. The V call is TRBV6-5, the J call TRBJ2-3; TRBD2 might be the D (6 bases). The sequence was obtained from a female donor with multiple sclerosis, enrolled in a pregnancy study. The specimen was CD8+ T cells from peripheral blood mononuclear cells, collected in the first trimester of pregnancy. The CDR3 DNA follows: TGTGCCAGCAGTCAAACACGGGACTTTACAGATACGCAGTATTTT. This encodes CASSQTRDFTDTQYF.